The T cell receptor (beta chain) described here comes from a study of blood T cell repertoires in COVID-19. In the study overall: Sites in the United States, Italy and Spain provided acute and convalescent COVID-19 samples.

From germline, CDR1 is SGHTA and CDR2 FQGNSA. The CDR3 is 13 amino acids. Trimming shortened V by 1 base and J by 8 bases, and 9 bases separated the two germline ends. Per the original methods: Estimated nucleated cell counts came from reference gene primer amplification. Here immunoSEQ multiplex PCR was the method, and the copy in TCRdb shows in-frame clones only, minus some. V, J and clone size reflect that table, while D and trimming were determined from the DNA. The sample includes about 72,000 clones, under 90% of them seen just once. Sequenced material: peripheral blood. This TCR derives from a man between 65 and 80 years old with active or convalescent COVID-19. The V and J genes are TRBV7-2 and TRBJ1-5; D perhaps matches TRBD1 (6 bases). The CDR3 DNA sequence: TGTGCCAGCAGCTTAGGCGCAGGGGAGCCCCAGCATTTT. This sequence encodes CASSLGAGEPQHF.